The clone carrying this TCR beta chain was seen a few times. This sample was included in a study of T-cell memory formation after mild COVID-19. TCRdb re-analysed the 5' RACE reads in MiXCR, keeping a single row per CDR3 protein. The profile covers a few hundred thousand distinct CDR3 sequences, with 25% to 30% appearing a single time and approximately 12% taken by the ten largest. The CDR3 consists of 15 residues. The germline gives CDR1 LGHNA, CDR2 YSLEER. With 0 bases removed from V and 4 bases from J, the gap between germline ends came to 12 bases. The V gene is TRBV4-3, the J gene TRBJ1-2; no clear D gene. Source material: PBMCs or a T cell subset sorted from them (not recorded which). The receptor was isolated from an adult woman who had mild COVID-19 (a few samples of this study predate the infection). Cell type and time point are not known. In DNA, the CDR3 is TGCGCCAGCAGCCAAGATCGCGGGGTCCGCTATGGCTACACCTTC. Translating it yields CASSQDRGVRYGYTF.